This T cell receptor (beta chain) was identified during a study of T cell responses to AZD1222 COVID-19 vaccine. General study results and limits: Spike-wide vaccine-associated CD4 TCRs dominated at 160-218 and 743-854.

This clone was recorded at least ten times. What it binds is not known. V was pared by 4 bases and J by 9 bases, with 10 bases of the junction left unmatched. The germline V gene has CDR1 SGDLS and CDR2 YYNGEE. This CDR3 comprises 14 residues. The assay was immunoSEQ multiplex PCR, and TCRdb's table has in-frame clones only and misses some. Among 160,000 or so clones listed, approximately 90% were seen once. The chain joins TRBV9 to TRBJ2-1; 7 bases line up with TRBD1. Source: peripheral blood, taken after recovery from COVID-19. This TCR was sampled from an adult who had recovered from COVID-19. The CDR3 coding sequence is TGTGCCAGCAGCTCCCGACAGGGTGTAGGTGAGCAGTTCTTC. Translating it yields CASSSRQGVGEQFF.